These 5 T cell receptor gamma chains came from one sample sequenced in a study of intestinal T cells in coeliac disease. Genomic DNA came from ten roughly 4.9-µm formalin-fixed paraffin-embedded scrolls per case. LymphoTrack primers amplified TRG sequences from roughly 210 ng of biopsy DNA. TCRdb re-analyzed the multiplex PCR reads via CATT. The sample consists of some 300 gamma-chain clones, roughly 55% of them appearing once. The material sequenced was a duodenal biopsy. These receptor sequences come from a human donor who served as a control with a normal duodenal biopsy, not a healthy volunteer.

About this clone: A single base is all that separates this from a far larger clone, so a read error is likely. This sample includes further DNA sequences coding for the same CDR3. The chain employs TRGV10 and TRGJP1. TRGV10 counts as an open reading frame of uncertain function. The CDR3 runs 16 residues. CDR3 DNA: TGTGCCGCGACACGGGGGGTTTGGTCGACAGGTTGGTTCAAGATATTT. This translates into CAATRGVWSTGWFKIF.

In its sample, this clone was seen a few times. CDR3 DNA sequence: TGTGCACCTGGGACCCCGGGGAGTAGTGATTGGATCAAGACGTTT. It encodes CAPGTPGSSDWIKTF. The gene calls are TRGV2 and TRGJP2. Germline V lookup: CDR1 EGSNGY, CDR2 YDSYNSKV. The CDR3 contains 15 residues.

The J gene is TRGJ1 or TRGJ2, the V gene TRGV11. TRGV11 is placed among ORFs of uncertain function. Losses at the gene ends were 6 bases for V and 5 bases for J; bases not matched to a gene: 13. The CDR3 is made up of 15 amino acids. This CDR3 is CACWIPGPIHYKKLF. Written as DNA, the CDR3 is TGTGCCTGCTGGATTCCGGGCCCAATTCATTATAAGAAACTCTTT.

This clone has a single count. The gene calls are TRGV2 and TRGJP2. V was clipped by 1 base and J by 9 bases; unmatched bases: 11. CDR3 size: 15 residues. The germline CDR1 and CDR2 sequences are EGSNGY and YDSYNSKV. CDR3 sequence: CATWDGPVVNWIKTF. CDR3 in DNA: TGTGCCACCTGGGACGGCCCAGTAGTGAATTGGATCAAGACGTTT.

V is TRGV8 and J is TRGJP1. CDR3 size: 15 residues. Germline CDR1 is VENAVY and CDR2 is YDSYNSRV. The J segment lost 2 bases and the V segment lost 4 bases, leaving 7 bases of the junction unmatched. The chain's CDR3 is CATWDPITTGWFKIF. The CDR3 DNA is TGTGCCACCTGGGACCCGATAACCACTGGTTGGTTCAAGATATTT.